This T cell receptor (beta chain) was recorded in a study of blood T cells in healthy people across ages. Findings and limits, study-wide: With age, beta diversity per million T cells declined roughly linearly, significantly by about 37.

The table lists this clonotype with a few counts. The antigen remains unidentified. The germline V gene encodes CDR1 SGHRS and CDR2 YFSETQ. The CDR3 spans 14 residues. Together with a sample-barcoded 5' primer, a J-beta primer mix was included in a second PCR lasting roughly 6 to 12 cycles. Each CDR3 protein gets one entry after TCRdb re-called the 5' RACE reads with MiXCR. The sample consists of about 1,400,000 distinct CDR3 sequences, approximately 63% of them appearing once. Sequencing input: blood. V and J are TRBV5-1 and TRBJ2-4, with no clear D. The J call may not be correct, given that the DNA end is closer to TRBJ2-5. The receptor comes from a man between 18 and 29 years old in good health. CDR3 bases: TGCGCCAGCAGCTTGGACAATCTAGGCGAGACCCAGTACTTC. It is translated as CASSLDNLGETQYF.